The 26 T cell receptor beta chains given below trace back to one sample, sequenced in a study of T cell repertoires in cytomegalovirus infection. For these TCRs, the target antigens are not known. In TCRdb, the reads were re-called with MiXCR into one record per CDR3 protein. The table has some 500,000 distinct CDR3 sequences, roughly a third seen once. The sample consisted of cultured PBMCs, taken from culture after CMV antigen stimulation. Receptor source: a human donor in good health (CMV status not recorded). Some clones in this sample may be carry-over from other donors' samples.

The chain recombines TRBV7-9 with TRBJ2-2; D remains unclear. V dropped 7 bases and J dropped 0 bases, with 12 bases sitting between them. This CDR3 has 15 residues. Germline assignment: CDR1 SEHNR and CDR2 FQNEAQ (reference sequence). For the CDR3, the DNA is TGTGCCAGCACCTTGTTCAGTACGAACACCGGGGAGCTGTTTTTT. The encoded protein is CASTLFSTNTGELFF.

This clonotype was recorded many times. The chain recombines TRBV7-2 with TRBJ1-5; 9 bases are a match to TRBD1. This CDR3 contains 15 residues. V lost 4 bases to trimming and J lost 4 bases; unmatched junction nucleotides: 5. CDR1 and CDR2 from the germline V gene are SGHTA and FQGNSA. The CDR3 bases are TGTGCCAGCAGCTCAGGGACAGGGCTAAATCAGCCCCAGCATTTT. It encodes CASSSGTGLNQPQHF.

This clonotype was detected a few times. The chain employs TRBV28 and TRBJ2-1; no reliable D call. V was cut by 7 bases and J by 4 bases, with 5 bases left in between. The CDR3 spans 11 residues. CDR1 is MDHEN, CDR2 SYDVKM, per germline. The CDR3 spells CASTLYNEQFF. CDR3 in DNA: TGTGCCAGCACCCTATACAATGAGCAGTTCTTC.

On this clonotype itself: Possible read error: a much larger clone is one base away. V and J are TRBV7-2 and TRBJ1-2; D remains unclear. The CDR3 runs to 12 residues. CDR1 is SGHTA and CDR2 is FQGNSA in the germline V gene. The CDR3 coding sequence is TGTGCCGGCAGCTTACCAAGACGGCTCTACACCTTC. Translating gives CAGSLPRRLYTF.

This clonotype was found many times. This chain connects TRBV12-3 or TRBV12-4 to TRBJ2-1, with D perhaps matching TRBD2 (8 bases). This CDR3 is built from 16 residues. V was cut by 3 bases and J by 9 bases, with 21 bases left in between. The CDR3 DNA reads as TGTGCCAGCAGTTTTTTCGGGAGGGGACAGTACGGTGAGCAGTTCTTC. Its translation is CASSFFGRGQYGEQFF.

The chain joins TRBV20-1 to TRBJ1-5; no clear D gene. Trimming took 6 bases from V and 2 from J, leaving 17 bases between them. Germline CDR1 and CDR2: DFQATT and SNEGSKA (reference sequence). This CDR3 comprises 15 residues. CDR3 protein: CSARRAGHGNQPQHF. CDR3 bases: TGCAGTGCGCGTCGGGCCGGCCATGGCAATCAGCCCCAGCATTTT.

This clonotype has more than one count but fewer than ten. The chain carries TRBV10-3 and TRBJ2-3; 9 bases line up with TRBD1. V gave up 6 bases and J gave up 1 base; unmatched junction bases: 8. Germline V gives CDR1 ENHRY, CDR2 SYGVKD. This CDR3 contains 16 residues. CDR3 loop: CAISSLGDRGTDTQYF. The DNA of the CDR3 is TGTGCCATCAGCAGTCTAGGGGACAGGGGCACAGATACGCAGTATTTT.

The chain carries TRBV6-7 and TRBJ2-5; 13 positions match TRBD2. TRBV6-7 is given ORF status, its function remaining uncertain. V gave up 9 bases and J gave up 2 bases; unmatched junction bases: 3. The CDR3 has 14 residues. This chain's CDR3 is CARGTSGEQETQYF. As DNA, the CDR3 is TGTGCCAGGGGGACTAGCGGGGAACAAGAGACCCAGTACTTC.

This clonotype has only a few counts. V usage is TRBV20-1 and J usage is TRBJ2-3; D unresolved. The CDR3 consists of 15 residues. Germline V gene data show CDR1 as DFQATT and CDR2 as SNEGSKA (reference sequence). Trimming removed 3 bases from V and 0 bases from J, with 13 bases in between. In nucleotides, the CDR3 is TGCAGTGCTAGTGTTGAGTATCCTAGCACAGATACGCAGTATTTT. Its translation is CSASVEYPSTDTQYF.

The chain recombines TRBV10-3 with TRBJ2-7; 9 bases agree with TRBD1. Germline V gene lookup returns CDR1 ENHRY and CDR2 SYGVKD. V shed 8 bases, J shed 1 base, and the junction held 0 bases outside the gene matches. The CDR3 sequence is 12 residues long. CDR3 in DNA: TGTGCCATCGGACAGGGGTCCTACGAGCAGTACGTC. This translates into CAIGQGSYEQYV.

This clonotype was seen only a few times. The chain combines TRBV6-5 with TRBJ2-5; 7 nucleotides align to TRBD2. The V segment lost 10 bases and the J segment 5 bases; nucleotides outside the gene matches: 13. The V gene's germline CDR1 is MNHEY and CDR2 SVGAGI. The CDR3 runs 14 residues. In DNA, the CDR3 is TGTGCCACCAGCGGGGACTCAGGGTTGGAGACCCAGTACTTC. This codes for CATSGDSGLETQYF.

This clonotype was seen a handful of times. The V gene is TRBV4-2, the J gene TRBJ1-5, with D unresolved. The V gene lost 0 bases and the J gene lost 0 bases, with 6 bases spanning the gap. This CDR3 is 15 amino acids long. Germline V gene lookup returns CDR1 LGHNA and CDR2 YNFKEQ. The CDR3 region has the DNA TGTGCCAGCAGCCAAGATGGAAATAGCAATCAGCCCCAGCATTTT. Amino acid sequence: CASSQDGNSNQPQHF.

CDR3 sequence reads: CASSSGNLNEQFF. CDR3 nucleotides: TGTGCCAGCAGTTCCGGGAACCTCAATGAGCAGTTCTTC. The chain is built from TRBV27 and TRBJ2-1, with TRBD2 as a possible D gene (5 bases). Trimming stripped 4 bases from V and 6 bases from J, with 10 bases between. Per germline, CDR1 MNHEY and CDR2 SMNVEV (reference sequence). This CDR3 comprises 13 residues.

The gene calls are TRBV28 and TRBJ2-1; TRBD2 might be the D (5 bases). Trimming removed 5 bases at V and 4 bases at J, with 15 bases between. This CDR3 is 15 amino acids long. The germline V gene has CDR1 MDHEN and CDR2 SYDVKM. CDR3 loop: CASSPRSGVYNEQFF. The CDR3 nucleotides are TGTGCCAGCAGTCCCAGGAGCGGAGTGTACAATGAGCAGTTCTTC.

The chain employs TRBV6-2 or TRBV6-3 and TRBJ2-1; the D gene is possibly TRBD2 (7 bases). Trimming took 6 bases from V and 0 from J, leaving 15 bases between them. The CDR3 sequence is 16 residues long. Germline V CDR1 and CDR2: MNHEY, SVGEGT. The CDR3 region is CASSREGESSYNEQFF. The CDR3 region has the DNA TGTGCCAGCAGCAGGGAGGGGGAGAGCTCCTACAATGAGCAGTTCTTC.

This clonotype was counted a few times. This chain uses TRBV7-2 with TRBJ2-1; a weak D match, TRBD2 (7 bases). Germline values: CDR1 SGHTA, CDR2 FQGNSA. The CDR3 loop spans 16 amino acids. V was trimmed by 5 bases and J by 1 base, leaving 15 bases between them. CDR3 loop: CASSPNRGGSYNEQFF. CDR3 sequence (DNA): TGTGCCAGCAGCCCGAATAGGGGGGGATCCTACAATGAGCAGTTCTTC.

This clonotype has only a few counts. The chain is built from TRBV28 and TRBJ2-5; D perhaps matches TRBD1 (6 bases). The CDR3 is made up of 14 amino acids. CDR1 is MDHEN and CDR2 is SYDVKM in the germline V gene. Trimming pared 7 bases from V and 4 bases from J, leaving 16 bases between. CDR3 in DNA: TGTGCCAGCAATCCGGTGATAGGGGGAGAGACCCAGTACTTC. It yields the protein CASNPVIGGETQYF.

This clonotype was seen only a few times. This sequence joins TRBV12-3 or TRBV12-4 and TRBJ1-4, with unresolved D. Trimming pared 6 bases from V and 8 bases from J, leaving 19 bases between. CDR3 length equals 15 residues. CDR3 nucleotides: TGTGCCAGCAGCCACCCCAGGCACTTGAGGGAAAAACTGTTTTTT. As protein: CASSHPRHLREKLFF.

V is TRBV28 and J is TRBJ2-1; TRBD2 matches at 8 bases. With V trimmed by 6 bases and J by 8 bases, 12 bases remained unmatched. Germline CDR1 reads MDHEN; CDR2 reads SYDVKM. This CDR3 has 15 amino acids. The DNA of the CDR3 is TGTGCCAGCAGCATGTCGGGGACTAGTGTCCATGAGCAGTTCTTC. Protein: CASSMSGTSVHEQFF.

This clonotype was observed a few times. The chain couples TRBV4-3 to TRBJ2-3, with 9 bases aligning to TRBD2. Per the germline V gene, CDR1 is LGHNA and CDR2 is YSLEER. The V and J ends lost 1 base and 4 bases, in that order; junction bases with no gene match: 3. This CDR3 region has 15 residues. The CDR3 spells CASSQVAGAPDTQYF. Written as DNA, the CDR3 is TGCGCCAGCAGCCAAGTAGCGGGAGCCCCAGATACGCAGTATTTT.

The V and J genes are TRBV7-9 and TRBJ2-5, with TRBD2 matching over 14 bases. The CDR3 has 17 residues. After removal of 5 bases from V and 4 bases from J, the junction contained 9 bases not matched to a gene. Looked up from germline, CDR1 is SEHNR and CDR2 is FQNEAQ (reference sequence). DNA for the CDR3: TGTGCCAGCAGCCCAGGACTAGCGGGAGGAATGGCAGAGACCCAGTACTTC. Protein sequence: CASSPGLAGGMAETQYF. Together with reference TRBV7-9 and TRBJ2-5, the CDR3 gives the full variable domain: DTGVSQNPRHKITKRGQNVTFRCDPISEHNRLYWYRQTLGQGPEFLTYFQNEAQLEKSRLLSDRFSAERPKGSFSTLEIQRTEQGDSAMYLCASSPGLAGGMAETQYFGPGTRLLVL.

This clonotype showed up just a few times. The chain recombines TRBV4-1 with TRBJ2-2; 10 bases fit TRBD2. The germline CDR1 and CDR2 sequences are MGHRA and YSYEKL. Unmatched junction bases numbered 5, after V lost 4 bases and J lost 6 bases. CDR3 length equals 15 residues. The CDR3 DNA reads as TGCGCCAGCAGCCTAGCGGGAGGAGTGTCCGGGGAGCTGTTTTTT. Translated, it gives CASSLAGGVSGELFF.

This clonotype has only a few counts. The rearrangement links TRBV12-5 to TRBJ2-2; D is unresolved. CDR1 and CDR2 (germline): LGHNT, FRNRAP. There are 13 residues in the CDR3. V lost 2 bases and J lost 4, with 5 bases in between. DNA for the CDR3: TGTGCTAGTGGTTTGTTTATCACCGGGGAGCTGTTTTTT. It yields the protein CASGLFITGELFF.

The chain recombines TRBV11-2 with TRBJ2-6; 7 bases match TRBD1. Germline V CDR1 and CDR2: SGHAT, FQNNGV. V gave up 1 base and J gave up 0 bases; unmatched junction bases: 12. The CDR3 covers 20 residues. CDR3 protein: CASSLAPPGQLSSGANVLTF. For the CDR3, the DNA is TGTGCCAGCAGCTTAGCCCCTCCGGGACAGCTTTCCTCTGGGGCCAACGTCCTGACTTTC.

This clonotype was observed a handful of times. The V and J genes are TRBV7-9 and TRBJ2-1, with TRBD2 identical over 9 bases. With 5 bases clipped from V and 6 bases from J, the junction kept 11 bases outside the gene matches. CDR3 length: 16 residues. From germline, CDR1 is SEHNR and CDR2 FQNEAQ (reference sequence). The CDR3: CASSPLNSGRGNEQFF. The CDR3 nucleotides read TGTGCCAGCAGCCCCCTAAATAGCGGGAGAGGCAATGAGCAGTTCTTC. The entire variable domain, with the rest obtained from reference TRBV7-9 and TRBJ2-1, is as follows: DTGVSQNPRHKITKRGQNVTFRCDPISEHNRLYWYRQTLGQGPEFLTYFQNEAQLEKSRLLSDRFSAERPKGSFSTLEIQRTEQGDSAMYLCASSPLNSGRGNEQFFGPGTRLTVL.

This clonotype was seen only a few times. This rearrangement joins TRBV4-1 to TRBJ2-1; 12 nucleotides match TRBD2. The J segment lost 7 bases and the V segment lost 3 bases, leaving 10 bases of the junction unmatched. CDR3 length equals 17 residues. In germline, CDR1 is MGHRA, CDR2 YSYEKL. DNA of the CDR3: TGCGCCAGCAGCCAGCCACTAGCGGGAGGTACTTCAAATGAGCAGTTCTTC. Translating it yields CASSQPLAGGTSNEQFF.